Each of the 10 T cell receptor beta chains below was sequenced from the same sample in a study of control samples from healthy donors and cancer patients. This table comes from immunoSEQ multiplex PCR, and its TCRdb copy is limited to in-frame clones, with some not included. The sample contains 50,000 or so clones, over 85% of which appear only once. The sequencing input was blood. The receptors come from a young man in good health.

V and J are TRBV7-2 and TRBJ2-1; TRBD1 agrees at 11 bases. This CDR3 is built from 16 residues. Germline V gene sequence: CDR1 SGHTA, CDR2 FQGNSA. J lost 9 bases, V lost 0 bases, and 7 bases had no gene match. CDR3 region: CASSLADGQGASEQFF. The CDR3, as DNA: TGTGCCAGCAGCTTAGCTGATGGACAGGGGGCGAGTGAGCAGTTCTTC.

The chain is built from TRBV9 and TRBJ1-1; D gene unclear. CDR3 size: 13 residues. The germline CDR1 and CDR2 sequences are SGDLS and YYNGEE. Trimming removed 4 bases from V and 1 base from J, with 8 bases in between. CDR3 sequence: CASSFGRNTEAFF. CDR3 sequence (DNA): TGTGCCAGCAGCTTTGGTCGGAACACTGAAGCTTTCTTT.

V gene TRBV7-8 combines with J gene TRBJ2-1; perhaps TRBD2 as D (5 bases). There are 13 residues in the CDR3. The V gene lost 1 base and the J gene lost 5 bases, with 6 bases spanning the gap. Germline V gene lookup returns CDR1 SGHVS and CDR2 FQNEAQ. Written as DNA, the CDR3 is TGTGCCAGCAGCTTAGGGCGGGACAATGAGCAGTTCTTC. Residues: CASSLGRDNEQFF.

The genes are TRBV5-6 and TRBJ2-2; D unresolved. Germline V lookup: CDR1 SGHDT, CDR2 YYEEEE. V dropped 1 base and J dropped 3 bases, with 7 bases sitting between them. This CDR3 spans 14 amino acids. The CDR3 DNA follows: TGTGCCAGCAGCTTGTGGGCGTACACCGGGGAGCTGTTTTTT. This translates into CASSLWAYTGELFF. Combining the CDR3 with reference TRBV5-6 and TRBJ2-2 gives the whole variable domain DAGVTQSPTHLIKTRGQQVTLRCSPKSGHDTVSWYQQALGQGPQFIFQYYEEEERQRGNFPDRFSGHQFPNYSSELNVNALLLGDSALYLCASSLWAYTGELFFGEGSRLTVL.

This clone appeared a single time. The V and J genes are TRBV5-1 and TRBJ1-1; D call uncertain. The CDR3 has 14 residues. Germline V gives CDR1 SGHRS, CDR2 YFSETQ. The V gene lost 5 bases and the J gene lost 3 bases, with 14 bases spanning the gap. The CDR3 sequence: CASSPGYVDTEAFF. CDR3 nucleotides: TGCGCCAGCAGTCCGGGGTATGTTGACACTGAAGCTTTCTTT.

This clone is categorized as medium-sized (0.01 to 0.1%). The chain joins TRBV5-4 to TRBJ1-2; D gene uncertain. The CDR3 is made up of 16 amino acids. The V gene lost 3 bases and the J gene lost 0 bases, with 15 bases spanning the gap. The germline V gene has CDR1 SGHNT and CDR2 YYREEE (reference sequence). For the CDR3, the DNA is TGTGCCAGCAGCTCCCCCGGTTGGGGTTCTAACTATGGCTACACCTTC. Translated, it gives CASSSPGWGSNYGYTF.

This chain connects TRBV23-1 to TRBJ1-6; D gene unclear. TRBV23-1 is flagged as an ORF with uncertain function. This CDR3 is built from 14 residues. V was cut by 0 bases and J by 5 bases, with 5 bases left in between. The CDR3 is CASSQSGDNSPLHF. The CDR3 coding sequence is TGCGCCAGCAGTCAATCTGGGGATAATTCACCCCTCCACTTT.

The rearrangement uses TRBV7-8 and TRBJ1-5; D call uncertain. CDR1 SGHVS and CDR2 FQNEAQ come from the germline V gene. The CDR3 is 15 amino acids. Trimming pared 1 base from V and 4 bases from J, leaving 11 bases between. The CDR3 region is CASSLESGPNQPQHF. The CDR3 DNA is TGTGCCAGCAGCTTAGAGTCAGGACCAAATCAGCCCCAGCATTTT.

The CDR3 sequence: CAISESKEDYGYTF. In nucleotides, the CDR3 is TGTGCCATCAGTGAGAGTAAGGAGGACTATGGCTACACCTTC. This chain uses TRBV10-3 with TRBJ1-2; D is unresolved. The V gene's germline CDR1 is ENHRY and CDR2 SYGVKD. The CDR3 is 14 amino acids. V was trimmed by 2 bases and J by 3 bases, leaving 10 bases between them.

The chain links TRBV14 to TRBJ2-7; the D is unclear. The CDR3 is 14 residues long. CDR1 and CDR2 from the germline V gene are SGHDN and FVKESK. The V end was cut by 1 base, the J end by 0 bases, with 7 bases between. For the CDR3, the DNA is TGTGCCAGCAGCCAAGCGGGCTCCTCCTACGAGCAGTACTTC. Its protein product is CASSQAGSSYEQYF. Full variable domain (remainder filled in from reference TRBV14 and TRBJ2-7): EAGVTQFPSHSVIEKGQTVTLRCDPISGHDNLYWYRRVMGKEIKFLLHFVKESKQDESGMPNNRFLAERTGGTYSTLKVQPAELEDSGVYFCASSQAGSSYEQYFGPGTRLTVT.